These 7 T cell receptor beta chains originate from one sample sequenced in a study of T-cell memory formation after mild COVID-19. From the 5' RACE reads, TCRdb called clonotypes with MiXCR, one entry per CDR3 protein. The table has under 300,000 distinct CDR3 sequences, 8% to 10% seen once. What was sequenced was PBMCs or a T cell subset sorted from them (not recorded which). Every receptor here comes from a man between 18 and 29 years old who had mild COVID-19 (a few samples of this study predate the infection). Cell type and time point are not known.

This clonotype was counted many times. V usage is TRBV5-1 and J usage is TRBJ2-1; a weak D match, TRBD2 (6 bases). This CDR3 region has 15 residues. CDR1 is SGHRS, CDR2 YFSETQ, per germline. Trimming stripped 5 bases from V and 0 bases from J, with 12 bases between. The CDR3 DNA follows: TGCGCCAGCAGTTCGGCCGGGAGCTCCTACAATGAGCAGTTCTTC. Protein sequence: CASSSAGSSYNEQFF.

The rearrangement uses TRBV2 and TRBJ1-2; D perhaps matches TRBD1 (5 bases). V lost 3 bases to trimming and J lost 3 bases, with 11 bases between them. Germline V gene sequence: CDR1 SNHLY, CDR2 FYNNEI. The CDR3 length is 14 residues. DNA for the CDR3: TGTGCCAGCAGTGACTTGCGGGGGGACTATGGCTACACCTTC. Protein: CASSDLRGDYGYTF. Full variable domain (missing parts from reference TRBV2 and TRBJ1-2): EPEVTQTPSHQVTQMGQEVILRCVPISNHLYFYWYRQILGQKVEFLVSFYNNEISEKSEIFDDQFSVERPDGSNFTLKIRSTKLEDSAMYFCASSDLRGDYGYTFGSGTRLTVV.

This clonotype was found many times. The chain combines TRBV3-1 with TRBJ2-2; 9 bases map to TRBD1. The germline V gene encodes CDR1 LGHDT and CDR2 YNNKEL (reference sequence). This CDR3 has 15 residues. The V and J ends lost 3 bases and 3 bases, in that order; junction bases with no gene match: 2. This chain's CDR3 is CASSQWTGDTGELFF. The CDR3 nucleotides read TGTGCCAGCAGCCAGTGGACAGGGGACACCGGGGAGCTGTTTTTT.

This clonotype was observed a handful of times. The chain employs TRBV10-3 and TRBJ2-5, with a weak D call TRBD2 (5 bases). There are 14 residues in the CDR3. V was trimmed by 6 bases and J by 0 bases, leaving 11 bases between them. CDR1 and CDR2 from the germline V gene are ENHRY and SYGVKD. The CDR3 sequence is CAIRGEGYQETQYF. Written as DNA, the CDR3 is TGTGCCATCAGGGGAGAGGGTTACCAAGAGACCCAGTACTTC.

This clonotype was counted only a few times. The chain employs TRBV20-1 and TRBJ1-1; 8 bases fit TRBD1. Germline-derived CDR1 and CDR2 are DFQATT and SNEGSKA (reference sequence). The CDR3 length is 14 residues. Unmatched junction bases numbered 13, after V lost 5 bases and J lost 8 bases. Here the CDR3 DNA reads TGCAGTGCTGGCCTTCAGGGGGCTGCCGACGAAGCTTTCTTT. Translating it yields CSAGLQGAADEAFF.

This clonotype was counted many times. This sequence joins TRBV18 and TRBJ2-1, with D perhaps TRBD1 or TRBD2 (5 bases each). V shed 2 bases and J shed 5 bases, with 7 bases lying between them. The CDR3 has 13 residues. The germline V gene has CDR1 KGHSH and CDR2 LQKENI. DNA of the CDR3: TGTGCCAGCTCACCAGGGGGTAACAATGAGCAGTTCTTC. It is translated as CASSPGGNNEQFF.

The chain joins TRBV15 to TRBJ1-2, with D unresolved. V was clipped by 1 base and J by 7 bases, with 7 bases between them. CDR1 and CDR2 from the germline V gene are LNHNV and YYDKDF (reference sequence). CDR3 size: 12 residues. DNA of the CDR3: TGTGCCACCAGCAGAGGATGGGTTGGCTACACCTTC. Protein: CATSRGWVGYTF.